The clone carrying this T cell receptor beta chain was recorded many times. Its antigen is as yet unknown. Sequencing input was equivalent genomic DNA from CVID and controls. Some clones are missing from TCRdb's copy, which holds only in-frame ones; the method was immunoSEQ multiplex PCR. In total the sample includes 35,000 to 50,000 clones, none of them seen once. This record belongs to a study of T cell clonality in common variable immunodeficiency. The study, taken as a whole, reports: Compared with controls, CVID subjects had fewer shared TCRbeta clones.

The specimen was peripheral blood mononuclear cells. This TCR derives from a person aged 18 to 70 in good health.

The CDR3 loop is CASRPEPWDSVNSPLHF. The covered CDR3 bases are TGTGCCAGCAGACCCGAGCCCTGGGACAGCGTAAATTCACCC. This chain uses TRBV6-2 or TRBV6-3 with TRBJ1-6; TRBD1 matches 7 bases. The observed sequence ends 3 residues before the CDR3 terminus, with the missing tail filled in from the germline J gene. Trimming at V came to 6 bases and at J to 7 bases, leaving 15 bases not matched to a gene. Per the germline V gene, CDR1 is MNHEY and CDR2 is SVGEGT. The CDR3 has 17 residues.